Only a few counts were recorded for the clone carrying this T cell receptor beta chain. This entry is derived from a study of response to subunit inactivated influenza vaccine. TCRdb called the RT-PCR reads again in MiXCR, with one record for every CDR3 protein. The table has under 200,000 distinct CDR3 sequences, less than 15% seen once; the top ten hold approximately 32%. The CDR3 is made up of 14 amino acids. Germline V CDR1 and CDR2: SGHVS, FNYEAQ. Trimming removed 1 base from V and 3 bases from J, with 10 bases in between. These sequences were also reported in another study, on T cells expressing NK-cell markers. That investigation notes: UMIs were included in TCR beta cDNA generated by 5'RACE template switching. CD3+CD56+NKG2C+, CD3+CD56+NKG2C- and CD3+CD56-NKG2C+ T cells, once sorted, supplied the TCR beta repertoires. More than 5 donors carried dominant NKG2C+ clonotypes that made up roughly 1.0-8% of their CD8+ T cells.

The starting material was CD8+ T cells sorted from PBMCs, obtained roughly 13 days after vaccination. The J gene is TRBJ2-7, the V gene TRBV7-6; D unclear. This sequence originates from a man aged 50 or older who received an inactivated influenza vaccine. CDR3 coding DNA: TGTGCCAGCAGCTTAGATTGGGTAGGCTACGAGCAGTACTTC. Translation: CASSLDWVGYEQYF.